One TCR beta chain is described in this entry. This entry belongs to a study of blood T cell repertoires in COVID-19. Germline assignment: CDR1 SGHRS and CDR2 YFSETQ. Trimming left V 8 bases short and J 1 base short, with 16 bases between. The length of the CDR3 is 14 residues. The protocol was immunoSEQ multiplex PCR, while the TCRdb copy is restricted to in-frame clones and leaves out a portion. This table holds about 96,000 clones, approximately 84% found once. This chain connects TRBV5-1 to TRBJ2-7, with unresolved D. This sequence originates from a woman aged 55-69 years with acute or convalescent COVID-19. The sequenced sample consisted of peripheral blood. CDR3 nucleotides: TGCGCCAGTAACCCCGCCCCCGGGTCCTACGAGCAGTACTTC. Translating it yields CASNPAPGSYEQYF. The full variable domain, rest sourced from reference TRBV5-1 and TRBJ2-7, is KAGVTQTPRYLIKTRGQQVTLSCSPISGHRSVSWYQQTPGQGLQFLFEYFSETQRNKGNFPGRFSGRQFSNSRSEMNVSTLELGDSALYLCASNPAPGSYEQYFGPGTRLTVT.